The rows below give T cell receptor beta chains drawn from one sample of a study of blood T cell repertoires in COVID-19. Here immunoSEQ multiplex PCR was the method, and the copy in TCRdb shows in-frame clones only, minus some. The data contain 150,000 or so clones, over 75% of them seen just once; the ten biggest clones take up 6%. Sequencing was done on a sample of PBMCs or T cells enriched from blood (not recorded which). The source of these receptors is a man in his forties or fifties who had recovered from COVID-19. Both conserved end residues are part of each CDR3.

TRBV2,TRBJ1-5,CASRTGTEGQPQHF
TRBV19,TRBJ1-5,CASSMLGEGNQPQHF
TRBV5-1,TRBJ2-3,CASSGGPSTDTQYF
TRBV6-5,TRBJ1-6,CASSSDRFGNSPLHF
TRBV6-5,TRBJ2-3,CASTGRKGGTDTQYF
TRBV25-1,TRBJ1-4,CASSASGGRNEKLFF
TRBV6-5,TRBJ2-2,CASQRGGELFF
TRBV6-5,TRBJ1-2,CASGLTGLGGGYTF
TRBV18,TRBJ1-2,CASSPPGQGARGYTF
TRBV5-4,TRBJ1-2,CASSFPDRGSDGYTF
TRBV5-1,TRBJ1-2,CASSFGTGGSYGYTF
TRBV11-3,TRBJ1-3,CASSHDKPGNTIYF
TRBV6-5,TRBJ1-3,CASSQSPGGGNTIYF
TRBV2,TRBJ1-4,CASRARSTNEKLFF
TRBV18,TRBJ2-1,CASSPSGQGSYNEQFF
TRBV5-1,TRBJ2-3,CASRIGLAGVLDTPDTQYF
TRBV5-8,TRBJ1-6,CASSWDSNNSPLHF
TRBV18,TRBJ1-1,CASSPTRDTEAFF
TRBV30,TRBJ2-3,CAWSTSSAQYF
TRBV30,TRBJ1-2,CAWMWSGTGYTF
TRBV6-5,TRBJ2-7,CASSYQLEQYF
TRBV7-3,TRBJ2-1,CASSVQGAGNEQFF
TRBV30,TRBJ1-3,CAWGGYGNTIYF
TRBV20-1,TRBJ1-1,CSATSYSEAFF
TRBV10-1,TRBJ2-3,CASRGTSGMQYF
TRBV24-1,TRBJ2-2,CATTGPQGGELFF
TRBV19,TRBJ1-1,CASSVAAGNTEAFF
TRBV4-2,TRBJ2-1,CASSQALIRGNGQFF
TRBV5-1,TRBJ1-2,CASSRDRGRNGYTF
TRBV30,TRBJ1-2,CAWRRNGYTF
TRBV2,TRBJ2-2,CASSEGVFVGELFF